This T cell receptor (beta chain) was captured by sequencing in a study of CD8 T cells in ankylosing spondylitis. Trimming cost V 4 bases and J 2 bases; bases outside gene matches: 4. Germline V gene lookup returns CDR1 SQVTM and CDR2 ANQGSEA. The CDR3 is 14 amino acids. This clonotype was seen at least ten times. Its antigen is unknown. Each CDR3 protein gets one entry after TCRdb re-called the 5' RACE reads with MiXCR. In the table there are about 250,000 distinct CDR3 sequences, roughly a tenth of which are singletons. Findings of the study overall: There were earlier reports of some motif variants in reactive arthritis synovial fluid and blood. A motif in TCR beta, a set of fewer than ten highly homologous variants, appeared characteristic of ankylosing spondylitis blood.

The chain employs TRBV29-1 and TRBJ1-2, with TRBD1 matching over 10 bases. Source material: blood, either unsorted or a sorted T cell fraction (not recorded which). The receptor was derived from a male donor with ankylosing spondylitis or in good health (not recorded which). CDR3 residues: CSVGPGQGNYGYTF. CDR3 bases: TGCAGCGTTGGTCCGGGACAGGGGAACTATGGCTACACCTTC.